This T cell receptor beta chain appears in the sequencing data of a study of blood T cell repertoires in COVID-19. Under the authors' procedure: Reference gene primer amplification gave estimated nucleated cell counts. Sequencing was performed with immunoSEQ multiplex PCR; in TCRdb, only in-frame clones are kept and a portion is missing. For V, J and clone size, that table is used; D and trimming come from the DNA. The repertoire has around 700,000 clones, 85% to 90% of them found once; the top ten carry roughly 0.25%. V lost 4 bases and J lost 8, with 11 bases in between. This CDR3 comprises 12 residues.

The origin of this receptor is a woman between 18 and 30 years old with acute or convalescent COVID-19. The J gene is TRBJ1-2, the V gene TRBV12-3 or TRBV12-4; possibly TRBD1 for D (6 bases). Sequenced sample: peripheral blood. The CDR3 sequence: CASSSGTSGYTF. The CDR3 coding sequence is TGTGCCAGCAGTTCCGGGACAAGCGGCTACACCTTC.